The next 2 T cell receptor beta chains were all read from a single sample in a study of blood T cell repertoires in COVID-19. Sequenced by immunoSEQ multiplex PCR; TCRdb stores in-frame clones only, minus some. The table has some 150,000 clones, about 87% seen once. Sequencing input: peripheral blood. Receptors were obtained from a woman aged 50 to 65 with acute or convalescent COVID-19.

This chain connects TRBV18 to TRBJ2-7, with TRBD2 matching over 7 bases. The CDR3 sequence is 14 residues long. CDR1 KGHSH and CDR2 LQKENI come from the germline V gene. The V gene end was trimmed by 4 bases and the J gene end by 7 bases; junction bases not matched to a gene: 10. The CDR3 loop reads CASSLGGGNGEQYF. CDR3 bases: TGTGCCAGCTCACTTGGGGGGGGGAACGGTGAGCAGTACTTC.

The chain carries TRBV6-4 and TRBJ1-1; TRBD1 is a possible D gene (5 bases). CDR1 is MRHNA and CDR2 is SNTAGT in the germline V gene. Trimming shortened V by 6 bases and J by 5 bases, and 16 bases separated the two germline ends. This CDR3 comprises 14 residues. The CDR3 region has the DNA TGTGCCAGCAGCGCTTGGGGCGGGGGAACTGAAGCTTTCTTT. Translating it yields CASSAWGGGTEAFF.